The source of this T cell receptor (beta chain) is a study of cytomegalovirus exposure and HLA in healthy donors. Study results and caveats: Earlier findings revealed that most TCR beta V segments proved productive either about 90% or about 30% of the time. A few V segments could not be told apart, such as TRBV6-2 and TRBV6-3, and were left out. A missense variant in DCLRE1C was later tied to TCR beta V- and J-gene trimming.

To note about this clone: The target antigen is unknown.

The primer mix had 60 Vbeta and 13 Jbeta primers. Clones were sequenced by immunoSEQ multiplex PCR, and TCRdb holds only the in-frame ones, with some missing. The sample shows some 130,000 clones, around 73% of them seen only once. The germline gives CDR1 SGHTA, CDR2 FQGNSA. J gave up 5 bases and V 5 bases, and 8 bases lay outside the gene matches. The CDR3 runs to 15 residues. Participants comprised healthy donors of bone marrow. The receptor's source is a man over 45 in good health and CMV-seronegative. The chain combines TRBV7-2 with TRBJ2-5; 10 bases are a match to TRBD1. Sequencing was carried out using PBMCs. The CDR3 bases are TGTGCCAGCAGCCAACGGGACAGGGGATTTGAGACCCAGTACTTC. Translating gives CASSQRDRGFETQYF.